Reported below is one T cell receptor (beta chain). The antigen is undetermined. The data derive from a study of shared clonotypes between healthy human individuals. Whole-study context: The study used three CD4 naive, three CD4 memory, two CD8 naive and one CD8 memory plate per donor.

Study conclusions and caveats: Shared clonotypes across all four donors exceeded non-shared ones in generation probability.

The CDR3 is 15 residues long. The germline V gene encodes CDR1 SGHRS and CDR2 YFSETQ. Trimming took 4 bases from V and 4 from J; bases not matched to a gene: 10. In the original workflow: ImmunoSEQ sequences covered only the junction and lacked quality scores; filtering therefore differed. Assay: immunoSEQ multiplex PCR; the TCRdb copy retains only in-frame clones and omits some. V, J and clone size were drawn from that table, and D and trimming were deduced from the DNA. The sample lists hundreds of thousands of clones, around two thirds occurring once. The receptor's source is a woman in her 30s in good health. Sequencing input: memory CD4+ T cells sorted from blood. The subset was: CD45RA-negative fraction. This rearrangement joins TRBV5-1 to TRBJ2-7; 8 bases align to TRBD1. The DNA for the CDR3 is TGCGCCAGCAGCCCTCCCGGGACAGGATTTTACGAGCAGTACTTC. Protein product: CASSPPGTGFYEQYF.